This record concerns one T cell receptor beta chain sequence. Its antigen is not known. This entry is derived from a study of cytomegalovirus exposure and HLA in healthy donors. PCR employed 60 Vbeta and 13 Jbeta primers. Generated by immunoSEQ multiplex PCR, the TCRdb table keeps only in-frame clones and is missing some. Found here are some 120,000 clones, around 67% of them singletons; the top ten hold 4% to 5.5%. Points from the study as a whole: The records held CMV serostatus as the only immune exposure information.

The sample taken for sequencing was PBMCs. The TCR originated in a man aged 60 to 75 in good health and CMV-seropositive.

CDR3 bases: TGTGCCAGCAGCCAAGCGGGGGGCCATCGCGAGCAGTACTTC. Translation: CASSQAGGHREQYF. The chain joins TRBV4-2 to TRBJ2-7, with a possible D match to TRBD2 (7 bases). Trimming shortened V by 1 base and J by 6 bases, and 13 bases separated the two germline ends. This CDR3 contains 14 residues. Germline V gene lookup returns CDR1 LGHNA and CDR2 YNFKEQ.